The 7 T cell receptor beta chains below all came from one sample that was sequenced in a study of cytomegalovirus exposure and HLA in healthy donors. Primers: 60 Vbeta forward and 13 Jbeta reverse. Sequenced by immunoSEQ multiplex PCR; TCRdb stores in-frame clones only, minus some. The sample has approximately 46,000 clones, 72% seen once; the top ten hold roughly 6.3%. The sample was PBMCs. The receptors were sampled from a man in his thirties or forties in good health and CMV-seronegative.

The V and J genes are TRBV6-1 and TRBJ2-7; the D gene is possibly TRBD1 (6 bases). The V end lost 7 bases, the J end lost 6 bases, and 19 bases lay between the germline ends. The CDR3 is 14 amino acids. CDR1 is MNHNS and CDR2 is SASEGT in the germline V gene. In DNA, the CDR3 is TGTGCCAGCAATTCGTTACAGGGTTACGGCGAGCAGTACTTC. Amino acids: CASNSLQGYGEQYF.

The chain recombines TRBV6-1 with TRBJ1-2; 7 nucleotides line up with TRBD1. The germline gives CDR1 MNHNS, CDR2 SASEGT. Unmatched junction bases numbered 8, after V lost 7 bases and J lost 3 bases. This CDR3 comprises 14 residues. CDR3 loop: CASTRTRGDYGYTF. In nucleotides, the CDR3 is TGTGCCAGCACCCGCACCAGGGGGGACTATGGCTACACCTTC.

This clone was seen once. This rearrangement joins TRBV19 to TRBJ1-4, with D perhaps matching TRBD1 (6 bases). V dropped 7 bases and J dropped 5 bases, with 14 bases sitting between them. This CDR3 comprises 14 residues. Germline V gene sequence: CDR1 LNHDA, CDR2 SQIVND (reference sequence). CDR3 amino acids: CASKAEGENEKLFF. CDR3 in DNA: TGTGCCAGTAAAGCCGAGGGGGAAAATGAAAAACTGTTTTTT.

This rearrangement joins TRBV27 to TRBJ1-1; TRBD1 agrees at 7 bases. Trimming at V came to 6 bases and at J to 0 bases, leaving 7 bases not matched to a gene. This CDR3 region has 15 residues. The germline CDR1 and CDR2 sequences are MNHEY and SMNVEV (reference sequence). CDR3 protein: CASRPRTGLNTEAFF. The CDR3 nucleotides are TGTGCCAGCAGACCGAGGACAGGATTGAACACTGAAGCTTTCTTT.

About this clone itself: Other DNA sequences in the same sample also yield this CDR3. The gene calls are TRBV5-1 and TRBJ2-5; 7 positions match TRBD1. CDR1 and CDR2 from the germline V gene are SGHRS and YFSETQ. This CDR3 comprises 14 residues. V lost 4 bases and J lost 1; bases outside the gene matches: 4. CDR3 coding DNA: TGCGCCAGCAGCCAGACAGGGTTCCAAGAGACCCAGTACTTC. The encoded protein is CASSQTGFQETQYF.

The table lists this clone with a count of one. Other DNA sequences of this sample code for an identical CDR3. This chain links TRBV30 with TRBJ2-1, with 8 bases matching TRBD1. V shed 3 bases and J 6 bases; nucleotides not matched to a gene: 4. CDR1 and CDR2 (germline): GTSNPN, SVGIG (reference sequence). This CDR3 spans 13 amino acids. The CDR3 DNA reads as TGTGCCTGGAGCGTTACAGGGGGCAATGAGCAGTTCTTC. Amino acids: CAWSVTGGNEQFF.

This clone was counted a single time. Other DNA sequences in this sample translate to the same CDR3. This chain connects TRBV29-1 to TRBJ2-7, with 9 bases lining up with TRBD1. V lost 7 bases and J lost 5; bases outside the gene matches: 9. The CDR3 runs 13 residues. Germline V gene sequence: CDR1 SQVTM, CDR2 ANQGSEA. CDR3 sequence (DNA): TGCAGCGCCACCGGCACAGGGGGCCACGAGCAGTACTTC. Protein product: CSATGTGGHEQYF.